This T cell receptor (beta chain) stems from a study of shared clonotypes between healthy human individuals. This CDR3 is built from 16 residues. Germline loops: CDR1 SEHNR, CDR2 FQNEAQ (reference sequence). With 5 bases removed from V and 8 bases from J, the gap between germline ends came to 21 bases. This was a deep-level run. The repertoire was sequenced with immunoSEQ multiplex PCR; TCRdb's copy has only in-frame clones and lacks some. The sample contains about 1.1 million clones, about 80% of which appear only once. This receptor was taken from a man aged 18 to 29 in good health. Some clones in this sample may be carry-over from other donors' samples. What was sequenced was memory CD4+ T cells from PBMCs. The subset: CD45RA-negative fraction. The genes are TRBV7-9 and TRBJ1-4; the D is unclear. The CDR3 coding sequence is TGTGCCAGCAGCGTGAAAAGATATATAGGAGAGGAAAAACTGTTTTTT. It yields the protein CASSVKRYIGEEKLFF.